These 24 T cell receptor beta chains came from one sample sequenced in a study of T cells after yellow fever vaccination. TCRdb re-derived calls from the 5' RACE reads in MiXCR, one entry per CDR3 protein. The sample shows around 67,000 distinct CDR3 sequences, more than 5.5% of them seen only once. This material consisted of CD8+ T cells sorted from PBMCs, taken 4 to 6 days after the first yellow fever vaccination. The source is a man aged 18 to 35 who received the YFV17D yellow fever vaccine.

This clonotype was counted many times. The V call is TRBV6-2 or TRBV6-3, the J call TRBJ1-1; D is perhaps TRBD1 (5 bases). From germline, CDR1 is MNHEY and CDR2 SVGEGT. V was pared by 6 bases and J by 4 bases, with 15 bases between. The CDR3 has 14 amino acids. DNA of the CDR3: TGTGCCAGCAGCCGGGACGGGCTTGCCACTGAAGCTTTCTTT. It codes for CASSRDGLATEAFF.

This clonotype was recorded at least ten times. The chain uses TRBV6-5 and TRBJ2-2; no clear D gene. This CDR3 comprises 14 residues. CDR1 is MNHEY, CDR2 SVGAGI, per germline. The germline V and J ends were trimmed by 1 base and 7 bases, with 10 bases remaining between them. The CDR3 coding sequence is TGTGCCAGCAGTTACTTCAAGAGGAGCGGGGAGCTGTTTTTT. Its protein is CASSYFKRSGELFF.

The J gene is TRBJ2-7, the V gene TRBV28; 9 bases agree with TRBD1. This CDR3 has 12 amino acids. Germline V gives CDR1 MDHEN, CDR2 SYDVKM. The V gene end was trimmed by 3 bases and the J gene end by 8 bases; junction bases not matched to a gene: 2. CDR3 region: CASSLGQGKQYV. DNA for the CDR3: TGTGCCAGCAGTTTGGGACAGGGTAAGCAGTACGTC.

This clonotype came up many times. This chain uses TRBV7-8 with TRBJ2-1; 9 bases are a match to TRBD1. The CDR3 has 15 residues. J lost 8 bases, V lost 3 bases, and 8 bases had no gene match. The V gene's germline CDR1 is SGHVS and CDR2 FQNEAQ. The CDR3 loop reads CASSLLGQGRYEQFF. The CDR3 nucleotides read TGTGCCAGCAGCTTGCTCGGACAGGGGAGGTATGAGCAGTTCTTC.

The V gene is TRBV29-1, the J gene TRBJ2-1, with TRBD2 matching over 13 bases. Germline-derived CDR1 and CDR2 are SQVTM and ANQGSEA. The CDR3 is 13 residues long. Germline trimming cut 7 bases from V and 13 bases from J; bases unmatched to any gene: 10. The CDR3 protein is CSESGLAGREQFF. CDR3 nucleotides: TGCAGCGAATCGGGACTAGCGGGGAGGGAACAGTTCTTC.

The chain recombines TRBV5-1 with TRBJ2-7, with TRBD1 matching 8 bases. V lost 0 bases, J lost 1 base, and 6 bases stayed unmatched. Looked up from germline, CDR1 is SGHRS and CDR2 is YFSETQ. This CDR3 is built from 16 residues. CDR3 nucleotides: TGCGCCAGCAGCTTGGGACAGGGGTACCTTTCCTACGAGCAGTACTTC. This translates into CASSLGQGYLSYEQYF.

This clonotype showed up just a few times. The rearrangement uses TRBV6-5 and TRBJ2-7, with D perhaps matching TRBD1 or TRBD2 (5 bases each). The CDR3 is 15 amino acids. V was trimmed by 10 bases and J by 0 bases, leaving 19 bases between them. Germline V CDR1 and CDR2: MNHEY, SVGAGI. The CDR3 DNA reads TGTGCCACCGCCTGGGAGTGGGGGAGCTCCTACGAGCAGTACGTC. As protein: CATAWEWGSSYEQYV.

The count of this clonotype is one. The chain has TRBV3-1 and TRBJ1-1; TRBD1 matches 7 bases. Germline loops: CDR1 LGHDT, CDR2 YNNKEL (reference sequence). With 0 bases clipped from V and 5 bases from J, the junction kept 12 bases outside the gene matches. The length of the CDR3 is 17 residues. CDR3 nucleotides: TGTGCCAGCAGCCAAGATCGCACAGGGGAGTGGAAAACTGAAGCTTTCTTT. Its protein product is CASSQDRTGEWKTEAFF.

This clonotype has more than one count but fewer than ten. CDR3 protein: CASSIAGLSPLHF. CDR3 DNA sequence: TGTGCCAGTAGTATAGCGGGTCTCTCACCCCTCCACTTT. The chain combines TRBV19 with TRBJ1-6; D gene ambiguous. CDR1 and CDR2 (germline): LNHDA, SQIVND (reference sequence). This CDR3 comprises 13 residues. V shed 1 base and J shed 10 bases, with 8 bases lying between them.

This clonotype was picked up many times. The chain has TRBV27 and TRBJ2-3; D not resolved. Per the germline V gene, CDR1 is MNHEY and CDR2 is SMNVEV (reference sequence). V was shortened by 10 bases and J by 0 bases, with 17 bases between the two germline ends. This CDR3 is 15 amino acids long. The CDR3 DNA reads as TGTGCCACCGCCGGTTCTCTGGCCAGCACAGATACGCAGTATTTT. This translates into CATAGSLASTDTQYF.

This clonotype was seen ten or more times. The J gene is TRBJ1-6, the V gene TRBV6-2 or TRBV6-3; D is unresolved. V was clipped by 2 bases and J by 8 bases, with 4 bases between them. The V gene's germline CDR1 is MNHEY and CDR2 SVGEGT. This CDR3 comprises 12 residues. This CDR3 reads CASSYGDSPLHF. The DNA for the CDR3 is TGTGCCAGCAGTTACGGCGATTCACCCCTCCACTTT.

This clonotype was detected a few times. The chain uses TRBV29-1 and TRBJ2-5; D might be TRBD2 (6 bases). In germline, CDR1 is SQVTM, CDR2 ANQGSEA. This CDR3 has 12 amino acids. The V end was cut by 4 bases, the J end by 5 bases, with 11 bases between. CDR3 nucleotides: TGCAGCGTTGTCGGGGGTTGGGAGACCCAGTACTTC. Residues: CSVVGGWETQYF.

This clonotype was counted many times. This rearrangement joins TRBV6-2 or TRBV6-3 to TRBJ1-5; D is unclear. V was pared by 4 bases and J by 0 bases, with 10 bases between. Germline lookup yields CDR1 MNHEY and CDR2 SVGEGT. There are 15 residues in the CDR3. The CDR3 loop is CASSFLGFSNQPQHF. In DNA, the CDR3 is TGTGCCAGCAGTTTTCTGGGCTTTAGCAATCAGCCCCAGCATTTT.

There are many counts of this clonotype. The chain uses TRBV7-9 and TRBJ1-1; D unresolved. The CDR3 has 14 residues. In germline, CDR1 is SEHNR, CDR2 FQNEAQ (reference sequence). V lost 5 bases, J lost 7 bases, and 17 bases lay in between. The CDR3 coding sequence is TGTGCCAGCAGCGAAAATAAAGATAGGGATGAAGCTTTCTTT. Translating gives CASSENKDRDEAFF.

This clonotype was seen at least ten times. The V gene is TRBV4-1, the J gene TRBJ2-5; possibly TRBD1 for D (5 bases). The length of the CDR3 is 13 residues. The V gene's germline CDR1 is MGHRA and CDR2 YSYEKL. V dropped 6 bases and J dropped 5 bases, with 13 bases sitting between them. CDR3 loop: CASSSGRSETQYF. In DNA, the CDR3 is TGCGCCAGCAGTTCAGGGCGATCGGAGACCCAGTACTTC.

The chain employs TRBV11-2 and TRBJ2-7; no clear D. Germline lookup yields CDR1 SGHAT and CDR2 FQNNGV. Trimming removed 3 bases from V and 4 bases from J, with 7 bases in between. The CDR3 spans 12 residues. The DNA for the CDR3 is TGTGCCAGCAGCTTGATTGGGTACGAGCAGTACTTC. Amino acids: CASSLIGYEQYF.

This clonotype appeared a few times. The chain is built from TRBV5-5 and TRBJ1-1; 7 nucleotides align to TRBD1. The V and J ends lost 5 bases and 5 bases, in that order; junction bases with no gene match: 12. The CDR3 has 15 residues. Germline lookup yields CDR1 SGHKS and CDR2 YYEKEE (reference sequence). The CDR3 here is CASRSAPGGWTEAFF. The CDR3 nucleotides read TGTGCCAGCAGAAGCGCGCCAGGGGGTTGGACTGAAGCTTTCTTT.

V and J are TRBV11-2 and TRBJ2-1; D unresolved. The V and J ends lost 2 bases and 4 bases respectively, with 9 bases between them. CDR1 and CDR2 from the germline V gene are SGHAT and FQNNGV. This CDR3 has 14 amino acids. CDR3 region: CASSLLEEYNEQFF. CDR3 DNA: TGTGCCAGCAGCTTACTCGAGGAATACAATGAGCAGTTCTTC.

This clonotype has ten or more counts. The chain couples TRBV4-1 to TRBJ2-1, with D tentatively TRBD1 or TRBD2 (6 bases each). V was clipped by 0 bases and J by 5 bases, with 17 bases between them. CDR3 length equals 17 residues. Per germline, CDR1 MGHRA and CDR2 YSYEKL. The CDR3, as DNA: TGCGCCAGCAGCCAAGATCGTCGGGGGCCGAGGAACAATGAGCAGTTCTTC. Amino acid sequence: CASSQDRRGPRNNEQFF.

V usage is TRBV6-1 and J usage is TRBJ2-5; 7 nucleotides align to TRBD2. Germline V lookup: CDR1 MNHNS, CDR2 SASEGT. This CDR3 comprises 17 residues. Germline trimming cut 6 bases from V and 1 base from J; bases unmatched to any gene: 14. The CDR3 DNA follows: TGTGCCAGCAGCCGGTCCTCTAGCGGACTCCCCCAAGAGACCCAGTACTTC. As protein: CASSRSSSGLPQETQYF.

This clonotype was detected a few times. This chain joins TRBV7-9 and TRBJ2-5, with 8 bases lining up with TRBD1. The CDR3 runs to 16 residues. With V trimmed by 5 bases and J by 3 bases, 11 bases remained unmatched. CDR1 is SEHNR and CDR2 is FQNEAQ in the germline V gene (reference sequence). The CDR3 DNA follows: TGTGCCAGCAGCAGACTACCCGGGACAGGTGAAGAGACCCAGTACTTC. Translating it yields CASSRLPGTGEETQYF.

This clonotype occurred many times. This chain uses TRBV7-9 with TRBJ2-1, with 8 bases fitting TRBD1. Germline values: CDR1 SEHNR, CDR2 FQNEAQ (reference sequence). The CDR3 contains 13 residues. Trimming took 5 bases from V and 9 from J; bases not matched to a gene: 6. The CDR3 nucleotides are TGTGCCAGCAGCAAAACAGGGGGGAGTGAGCAGTTCTTC. It is translated as CASSKTGGSEQFF.

In this sample, this clonotype turned up many times. CDR3 DNA: TGTGCCAGCAGTTTATGGTCCTGGGGGCAGTTCTTC. Its protein product is CASSLWSWGQFF. V and J are TRBV12-3 or TRBV12-4 and TRBJ2-1; D ambiguous. The CDR3 totals 12 residues. V was trimmed by 2 bases and J by 12 bases, leaving 11 bases between them.

This clonotype was seen at least ten times. The DNA for the CDR3 is TGTGCCAGCAGCTTAGCACAGGCGGGGGGGTACCACGAGCAGTACTTC. Translated: CASSLAQAGGYHEQYF. The J gene is TRBJ2-7, the V gene TRBV7-8, with TRBD2 matching 9 bases. V shed 0 bases and J 5 bases; nucleotides not matched to a gene: 8. This CDR3 region has 16 residues. Germline lookup yields CDR1 SGHVS and CDR2 FQNEAQ.